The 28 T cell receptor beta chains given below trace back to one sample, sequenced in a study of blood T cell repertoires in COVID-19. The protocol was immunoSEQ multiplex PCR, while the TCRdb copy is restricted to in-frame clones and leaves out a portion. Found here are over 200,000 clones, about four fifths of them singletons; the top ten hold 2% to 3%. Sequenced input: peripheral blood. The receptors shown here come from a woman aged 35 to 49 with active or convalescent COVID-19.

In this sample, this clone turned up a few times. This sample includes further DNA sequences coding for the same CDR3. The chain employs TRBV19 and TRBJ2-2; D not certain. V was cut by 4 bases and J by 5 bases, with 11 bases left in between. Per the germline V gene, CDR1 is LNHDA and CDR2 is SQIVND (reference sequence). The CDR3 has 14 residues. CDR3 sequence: CASSRKTRTGELFF. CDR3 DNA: TGTGCCAGTAGTAGAAAAACCAGGACCGGGGAGCTGTTTTTT.

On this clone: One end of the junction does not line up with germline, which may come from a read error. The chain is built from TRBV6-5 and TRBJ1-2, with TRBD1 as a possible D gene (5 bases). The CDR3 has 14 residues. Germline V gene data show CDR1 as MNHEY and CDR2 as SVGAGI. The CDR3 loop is CASRHDRDWSFRDF. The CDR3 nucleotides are TGTGCCAGCAGACACGATCGGGACTGGTCCTTCAGGGACTTC.

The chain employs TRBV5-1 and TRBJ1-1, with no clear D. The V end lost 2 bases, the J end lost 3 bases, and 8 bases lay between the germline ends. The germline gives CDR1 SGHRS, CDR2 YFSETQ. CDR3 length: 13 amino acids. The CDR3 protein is CASSLTGYTEAFF. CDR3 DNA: TGCGCCAGCAGCTTAACGGGGTACACTGAAGCTTTCTTT.

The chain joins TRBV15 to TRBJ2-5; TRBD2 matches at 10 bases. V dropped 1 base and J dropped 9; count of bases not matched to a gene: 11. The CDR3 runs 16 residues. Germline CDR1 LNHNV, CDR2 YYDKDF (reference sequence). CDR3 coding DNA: TGTGCCACCAGCAGAGCCCCGAGCGGGAGGGGGCGGCCCCAGTACTTC. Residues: CATSRAPSGRGRPQYF.

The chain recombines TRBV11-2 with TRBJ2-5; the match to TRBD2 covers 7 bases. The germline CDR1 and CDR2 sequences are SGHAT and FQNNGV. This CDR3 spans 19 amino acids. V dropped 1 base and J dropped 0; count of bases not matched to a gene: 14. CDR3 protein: CASSLGGFLSGVYQETQYF. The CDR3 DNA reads TGTGCCAGCAGCTTAGGGGGATTTTTGAGCGGGGTGTACCAAGAGACCCAGTACTTC.

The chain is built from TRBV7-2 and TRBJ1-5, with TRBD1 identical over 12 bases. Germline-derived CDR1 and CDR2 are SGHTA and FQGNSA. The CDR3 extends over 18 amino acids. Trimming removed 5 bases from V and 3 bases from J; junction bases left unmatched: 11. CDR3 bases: TGTGCCAGCAGCCCTAAGGGACAGGGGGCGATCTACAATCAGCCCCAGCATTTT. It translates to CASSPKGQGAIYNQPQHF.

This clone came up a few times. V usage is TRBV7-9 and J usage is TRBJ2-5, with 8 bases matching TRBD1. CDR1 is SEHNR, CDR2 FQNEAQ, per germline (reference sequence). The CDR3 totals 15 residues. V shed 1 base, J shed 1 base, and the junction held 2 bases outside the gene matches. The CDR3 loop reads CASSLVGTGQETQYF. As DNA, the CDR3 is TGTGCCAGCAGCTTAGTGGGGACAGGCCAAGAGACCCAGTACTTC.

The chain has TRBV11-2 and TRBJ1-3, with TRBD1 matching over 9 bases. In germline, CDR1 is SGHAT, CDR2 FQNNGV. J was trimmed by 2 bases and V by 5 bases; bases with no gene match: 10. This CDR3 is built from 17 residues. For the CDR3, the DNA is TGTGCCAGCAGCATTACGCACAGGGGGCCGACTGGAAACACCATATATTTT. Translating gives CASSITHRGPTGNTIYF.

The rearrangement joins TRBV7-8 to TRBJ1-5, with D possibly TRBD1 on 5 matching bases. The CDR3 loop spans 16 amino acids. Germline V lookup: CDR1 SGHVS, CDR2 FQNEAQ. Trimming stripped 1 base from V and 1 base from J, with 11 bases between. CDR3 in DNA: TGTGCCAGCAGCTTAGAAGGGCGACAGAGCAATCAGCCCCAGCATTTT. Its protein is CASSLEGRQSNQPQHF.

CDR3 nucleotide sequence: TGTGCCAGCAGCCTTTCAACGGGGAACTATGGCTACACCTTC. As protein: CASSLSTGNYGYTF. The chain couples TRBV28 to TRBJ1-2, with D hard to call. Trimming pared 6 bases from V and 2 bases from J, leaving 13 bases between. CDR3 length: 14 amino acids. Germline V CDR1 and CDR2: MDHEN, SYDVKM.

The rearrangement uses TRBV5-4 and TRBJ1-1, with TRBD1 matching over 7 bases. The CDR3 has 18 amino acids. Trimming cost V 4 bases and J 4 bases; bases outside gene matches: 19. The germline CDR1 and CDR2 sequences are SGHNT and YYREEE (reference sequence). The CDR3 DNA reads TGTGCCAGCAGCCGAGGAGGGTATCAGGGGGAAGGGGTCACTGAAGCTTTCTTT. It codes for CASSRGGYQGEGVTEAFF.

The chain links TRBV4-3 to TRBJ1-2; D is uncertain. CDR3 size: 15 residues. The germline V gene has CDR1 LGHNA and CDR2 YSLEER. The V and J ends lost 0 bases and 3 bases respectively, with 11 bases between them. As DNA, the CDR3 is TGCGCCAGCAGCCAAGACACTATCACGGACTATGGCTACACCTTC. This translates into CASSQDTITDYGYTF.

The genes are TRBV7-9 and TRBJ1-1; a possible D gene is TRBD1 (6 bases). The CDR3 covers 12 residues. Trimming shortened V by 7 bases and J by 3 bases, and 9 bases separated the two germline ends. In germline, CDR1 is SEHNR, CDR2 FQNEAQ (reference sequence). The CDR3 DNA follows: TGTGCCAGCACACAGGGTCACACTGAAGCTTTCTTT. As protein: CASTQGHTEAFF.

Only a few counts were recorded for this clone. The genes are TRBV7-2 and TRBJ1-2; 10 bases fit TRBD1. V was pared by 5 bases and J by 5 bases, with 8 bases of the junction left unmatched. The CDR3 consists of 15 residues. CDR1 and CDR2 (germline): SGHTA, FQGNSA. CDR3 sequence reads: CASSADRGIRYGYTF. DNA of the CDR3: TGTGCCAGCAGCGCGGACAGGGGGATCCGGTATGGCTACACCTTC.

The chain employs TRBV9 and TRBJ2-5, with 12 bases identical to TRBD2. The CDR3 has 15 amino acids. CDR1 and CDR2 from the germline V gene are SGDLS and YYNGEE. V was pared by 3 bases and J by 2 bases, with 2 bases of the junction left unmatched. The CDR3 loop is CASSASGRVQETQYF. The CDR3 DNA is TGTGCCAGCAGCGCTAGCGGGAGGGTTCAAGAGACCCAGTACTTC.

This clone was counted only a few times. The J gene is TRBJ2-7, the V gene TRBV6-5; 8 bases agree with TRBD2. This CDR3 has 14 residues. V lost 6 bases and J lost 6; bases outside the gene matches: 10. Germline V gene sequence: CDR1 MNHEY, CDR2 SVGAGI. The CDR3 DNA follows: TGTGCCAGCAGCGGAGCGGCGGGAGGAGGCGAGCAGTACTTC. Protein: CASSGAAGGGEQYF.

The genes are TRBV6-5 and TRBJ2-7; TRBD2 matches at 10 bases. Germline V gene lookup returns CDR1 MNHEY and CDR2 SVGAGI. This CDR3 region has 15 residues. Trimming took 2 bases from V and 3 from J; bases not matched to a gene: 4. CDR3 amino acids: CASSYERGGLYEQYF. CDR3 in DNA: TGTGCCAGCAGTTACGAGCGGGGGGGCCTCTACGAGCAGTACTTC.

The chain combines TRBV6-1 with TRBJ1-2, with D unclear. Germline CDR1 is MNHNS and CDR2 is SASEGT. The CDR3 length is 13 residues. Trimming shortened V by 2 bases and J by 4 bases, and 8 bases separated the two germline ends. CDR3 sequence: CASSETWAYGYTF. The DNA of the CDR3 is TGTGCCAGCAGTGAAACCTGGGCCTATGGCTACACCTTC.

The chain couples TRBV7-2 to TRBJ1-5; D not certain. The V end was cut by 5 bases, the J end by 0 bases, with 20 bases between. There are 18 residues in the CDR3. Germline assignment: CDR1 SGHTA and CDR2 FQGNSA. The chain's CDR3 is CASSPRAFSGDSNQPQHF. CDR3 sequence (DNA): TGTGCCAGCAGCCCTCGGGCCTTTAGCGGGGATAGCAATCAGCCCCAGCATTTT.

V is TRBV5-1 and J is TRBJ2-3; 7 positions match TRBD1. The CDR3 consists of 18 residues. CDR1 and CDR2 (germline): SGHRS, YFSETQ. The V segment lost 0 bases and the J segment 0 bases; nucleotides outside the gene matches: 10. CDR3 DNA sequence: TGCGCCAGCAGCTTGGCCCCCACAGGGGCCTCTAGCACAGATACGCAGTATTTT. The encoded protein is CASSLAPTGASSTDTQYF. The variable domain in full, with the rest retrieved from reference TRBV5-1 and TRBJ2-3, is KAGVTQTPRYLIKTRGQQVTLSCSPISGHRSVSWYQQTPGQGLQFLFEYFSETQRNKGNFPGRFSGRQFSNSRSEMNVSTLELGDSALYLCASSLAPTGASSTDTQYFGPGTRLTVL.

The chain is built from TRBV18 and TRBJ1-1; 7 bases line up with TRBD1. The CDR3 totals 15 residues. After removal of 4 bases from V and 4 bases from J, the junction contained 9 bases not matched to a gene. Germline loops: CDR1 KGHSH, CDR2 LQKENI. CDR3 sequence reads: CASSQGQATSTEAFF. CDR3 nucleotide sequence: TGTGCCAGCTCACAAGGACAGGCTACGAGCACTGAAGCTTTCTTT. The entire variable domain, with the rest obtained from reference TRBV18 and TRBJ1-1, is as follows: NAGVMQNPRHLVRRRGQEARLRCSPMKGHSHVYWYRQLPEEGLKFMVYLQKENIIDESGMPKERFSAEFPKEGPSILRIQQVVRGDSAAYFCASSQGQATSTEAFFGQGTRLTVV.

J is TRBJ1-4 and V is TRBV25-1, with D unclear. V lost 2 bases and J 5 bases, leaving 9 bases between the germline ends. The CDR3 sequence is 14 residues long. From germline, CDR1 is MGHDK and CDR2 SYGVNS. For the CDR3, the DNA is TGTGCCAGCAGTGAAGGAGCTCCGAATGAAAAACTGTTTTTT. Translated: CASSEGAPNEKLFF.

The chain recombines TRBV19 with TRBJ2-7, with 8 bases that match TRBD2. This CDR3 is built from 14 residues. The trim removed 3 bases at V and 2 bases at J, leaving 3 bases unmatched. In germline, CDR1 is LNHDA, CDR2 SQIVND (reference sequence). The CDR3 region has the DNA TGTGCCAGTAGTATCCGGGGGGGACCCTACGAGCAGTACTTC. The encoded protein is CASSIRGGPYEQYF.

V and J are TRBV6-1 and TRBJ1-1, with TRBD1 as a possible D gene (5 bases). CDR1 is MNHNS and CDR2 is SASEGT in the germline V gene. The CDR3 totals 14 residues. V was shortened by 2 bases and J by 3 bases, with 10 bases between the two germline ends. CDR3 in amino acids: CASSEWGSDTEAFF. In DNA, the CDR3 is TGTGCCAGCAGTGAATGGGGCAGCGACACTGAAGCTTTCTTT.

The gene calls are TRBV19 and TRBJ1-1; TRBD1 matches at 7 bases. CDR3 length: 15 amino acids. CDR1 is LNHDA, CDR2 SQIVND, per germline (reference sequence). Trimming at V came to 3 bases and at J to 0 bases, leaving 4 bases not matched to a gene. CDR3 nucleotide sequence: TGTGCCAGTAGTATTCGGGGACAGTTGAACACTGAAGCTTTCTTT. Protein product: CASSIRGQLNTEAFF.

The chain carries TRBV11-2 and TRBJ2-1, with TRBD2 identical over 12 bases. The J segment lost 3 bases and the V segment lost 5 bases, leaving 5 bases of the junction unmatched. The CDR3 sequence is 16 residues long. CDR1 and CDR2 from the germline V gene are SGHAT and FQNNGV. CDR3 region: CASSPRTSGNYNEQFF. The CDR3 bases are TGTGCCAGCAGCCCCCGGACTAGCGGGAACTACAATGAGCAGTTCTTC. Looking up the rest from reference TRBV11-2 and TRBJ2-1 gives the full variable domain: EAGVAQSPRYKIIEKRQSVAFWCNPISGHATLYWYQQILGQGPKLLIQFQNNGVVDDSQLPKDRFSAERLKGVDSTLKIQPAKLEDSAVYLCASSPRTSGNYNEQFFGPGTRLTVL.

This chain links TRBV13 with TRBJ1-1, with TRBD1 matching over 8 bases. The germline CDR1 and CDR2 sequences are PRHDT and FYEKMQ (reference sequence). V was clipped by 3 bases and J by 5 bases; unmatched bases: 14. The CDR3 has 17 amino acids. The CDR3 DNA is TGTGCCAGCAGCTTCCCGGGACAGGCTGGGGGCGAGACTGAAGCTTTCTTT. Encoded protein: CASSFPGQAGGETEAFF.

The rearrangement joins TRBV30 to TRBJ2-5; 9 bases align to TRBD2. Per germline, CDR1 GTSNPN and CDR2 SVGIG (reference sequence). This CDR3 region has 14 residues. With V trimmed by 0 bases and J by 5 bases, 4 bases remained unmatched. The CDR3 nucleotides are TGTGCCTGGAGTGTAGGTAGCGGGAGCGAGACCCAGTACTTC. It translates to CAWSVGSGSETQYF.